This TCR beta chain was retrieved from a study of human T cells and chemical hapten exposure. The wider study: Sensitization employed 2% DPC on approximately 2 cm by approximately 2 cm of upper inner arm skin. Study-level findings and limits: TCRs exceeding 1 in 1000 frequency stayed unchanged with DPC sensitization. PT1 expanded TCR counts correlated positively with patch test score.

Time point described: patch test 1, 2 weeks after DPC sensitization. Treatment of the sample: therapeutic diphenylcyclopropenone sensitization with weekly scalp DPC. Total RNA was isolated from unfractionated whole blood. Trimming removed 3 bases from V and 3 bases from J, with 2 bases in between. The CDR3 totals 11 residues. The germline V gene has CDR1 LGHDT and CDR2 YNNKEL (reference sequence). This clonotype was counted at least ten times. Its matching antigen is unknown. MiXCR, run by TCRdb on the RACE reads, gives a single entry per CDR3 protein. The data show around 120,000 distinct CDR3 sequences, with approximately 10% seen just once and roughly 3.3% held by the top ten.

Sequencing used whole blood, obtained in connection with sensitization to the hapten diphenylcyclopropenone (DPC). This sequence was found in a woman in her 40s with alopecia areata. Some clones in this sample may be carry-over from other donors' samples. The chain links TRBV3-1 to TRBJ1-1; D is uncertain. CDR3 coding DNA: TGTGCCAGCAGCCACGACACTGAAGCTTTCTTT. Its translation is CASSHDTEAFF.